The clone carrying this T cell receptor (beta chain) has more than one count but fewer than ten. This CDR3 comprises 15 residues. Germline lookup yields CDR1 DFQATT and CDR2 SNEGSKA (reference sequence). The V gene lost 4 bases and the J gene lost 4 bases, with 19 bases spanning the gap. Then a second PCR, running roughly 6 to 12 cycles, was carried out with a sample-barcoded 5' primer and a J-beta primer mix. Using its own MiXCR run on the 5' RACE reads, TCRdb lists one record per CDR3 protein. The sample has roughly 700,000 distinct CDR3 sequences, more than 20% seen once. The sample originates from a study of blood T cells in healthy people across ages. Study details: Template switching recovered approximately one barcoded beta molecule for every two T cells.

The sample was also linked to a second study, of T cells of mothers and their children. As that study records: Mothers gave over 8.5 million TCR beta CDR3 reads each, and children roughly 3.3 million each.

The sequence came from a boy aged 5-17 years in good health. The sample comprised blood. V gene TRBV20-1 combines with J gene TRBJ1-2; D possibly corresponds to TRBD1 (5 bases). The CDR3 region is CSATDLWGVPYGYTF. The CDR3 nucleotides read TGCAGTGCTACTGACTTATGGGGGGTCCCCTATGGCTACACCTTC.